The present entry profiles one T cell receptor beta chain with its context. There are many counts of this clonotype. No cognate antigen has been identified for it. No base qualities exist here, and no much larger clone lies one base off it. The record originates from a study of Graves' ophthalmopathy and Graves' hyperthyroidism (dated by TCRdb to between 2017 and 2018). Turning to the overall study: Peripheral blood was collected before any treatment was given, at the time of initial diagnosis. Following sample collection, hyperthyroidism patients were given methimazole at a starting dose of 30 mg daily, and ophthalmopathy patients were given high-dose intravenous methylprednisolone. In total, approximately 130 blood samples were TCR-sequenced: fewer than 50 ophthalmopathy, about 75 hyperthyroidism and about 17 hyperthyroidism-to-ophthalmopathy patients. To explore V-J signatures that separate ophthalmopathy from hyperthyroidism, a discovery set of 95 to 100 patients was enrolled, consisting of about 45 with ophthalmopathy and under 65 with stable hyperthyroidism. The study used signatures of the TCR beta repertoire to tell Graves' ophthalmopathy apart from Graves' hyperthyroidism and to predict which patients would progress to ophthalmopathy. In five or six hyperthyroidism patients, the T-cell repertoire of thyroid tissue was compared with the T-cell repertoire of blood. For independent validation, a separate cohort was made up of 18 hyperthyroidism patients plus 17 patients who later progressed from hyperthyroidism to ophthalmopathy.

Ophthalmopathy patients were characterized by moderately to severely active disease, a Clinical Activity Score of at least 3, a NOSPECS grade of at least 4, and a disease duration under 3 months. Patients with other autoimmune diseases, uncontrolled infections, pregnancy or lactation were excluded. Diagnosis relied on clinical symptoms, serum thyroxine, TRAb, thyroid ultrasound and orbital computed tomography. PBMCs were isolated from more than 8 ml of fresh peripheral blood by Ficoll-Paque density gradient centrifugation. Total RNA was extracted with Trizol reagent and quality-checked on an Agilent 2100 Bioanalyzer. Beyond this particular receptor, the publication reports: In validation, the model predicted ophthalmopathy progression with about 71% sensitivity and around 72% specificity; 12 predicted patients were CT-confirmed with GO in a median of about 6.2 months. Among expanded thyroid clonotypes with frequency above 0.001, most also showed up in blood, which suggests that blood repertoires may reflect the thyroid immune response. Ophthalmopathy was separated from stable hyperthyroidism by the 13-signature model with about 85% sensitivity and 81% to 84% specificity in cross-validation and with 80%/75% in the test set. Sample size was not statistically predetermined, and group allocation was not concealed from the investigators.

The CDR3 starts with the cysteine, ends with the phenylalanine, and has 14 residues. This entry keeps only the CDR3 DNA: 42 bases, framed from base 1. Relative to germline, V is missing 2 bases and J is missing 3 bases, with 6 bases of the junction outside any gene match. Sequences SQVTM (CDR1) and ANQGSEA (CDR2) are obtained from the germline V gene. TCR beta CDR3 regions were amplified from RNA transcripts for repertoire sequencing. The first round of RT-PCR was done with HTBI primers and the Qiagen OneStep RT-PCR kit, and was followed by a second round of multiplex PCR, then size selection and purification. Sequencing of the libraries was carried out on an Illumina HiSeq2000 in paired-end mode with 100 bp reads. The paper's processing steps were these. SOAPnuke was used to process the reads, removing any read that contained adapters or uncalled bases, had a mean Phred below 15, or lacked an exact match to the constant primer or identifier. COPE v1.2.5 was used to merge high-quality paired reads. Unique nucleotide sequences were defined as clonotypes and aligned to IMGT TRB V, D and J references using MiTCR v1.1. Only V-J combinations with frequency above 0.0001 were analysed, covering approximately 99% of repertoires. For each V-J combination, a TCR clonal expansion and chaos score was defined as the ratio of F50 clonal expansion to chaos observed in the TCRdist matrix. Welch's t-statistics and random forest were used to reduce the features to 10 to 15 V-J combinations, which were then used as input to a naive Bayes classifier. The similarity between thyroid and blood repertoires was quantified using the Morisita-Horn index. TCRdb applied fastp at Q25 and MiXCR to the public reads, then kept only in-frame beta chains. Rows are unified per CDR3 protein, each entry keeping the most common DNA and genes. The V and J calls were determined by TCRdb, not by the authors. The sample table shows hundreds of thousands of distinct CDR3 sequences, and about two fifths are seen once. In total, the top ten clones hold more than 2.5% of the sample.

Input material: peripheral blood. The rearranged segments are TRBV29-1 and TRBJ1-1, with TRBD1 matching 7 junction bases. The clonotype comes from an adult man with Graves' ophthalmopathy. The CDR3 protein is CSVEKGAQDTEAFF. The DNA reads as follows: TGCAGCGTTGAAAAGGGGGCGCAGGACACTGAAGCTTTCTTT.